These T cell receptor beta chains were read from a single sample in a study of neoadjuvant nivolumab and ipilimumab in lung cancer. The assay was immunoSEQ multiplex PCR, and TCRdb's table has in-frame clones only and misses some. The sample holds some 17,000 clones, 70% to 80% seen once. The specimen was tumor tissue, collected after neoadjuvant nivolumab, alone or with ipilimumab, at or shortly before surgery. The receptors here all came from an adult with non-small cell lung cancer. CDR3s include the opening cysteine and the closing phenylalanine or tryptophan. A D gene is named only where the DNA matches it firmly. Not every row has a clone size; where given, it reads once, few, many or a size class.

>.|TRBJ1-1|TRBV14|TRBD1
CASSYLTGTNTEAFF
TGTGCCAGCAGCTACCTGACAGGGACGAACACTGAAGCTTTCTTT
>.|TRBJ2-3|TRBV6-5|.
CASSRAPTDSQYF
TGTGCCAGCAGTAGGGCCCCGACAGATTCGCAGTATTTT
>.|TRBJ1-5|TRBV7-8|TRBD1
CASSLGRTGWGQPQHF
TGTGCCAGCAGCTTAGGGAGGACAGGGTGGGGTCAGCCCCAGCATTTT
>.|TRBJ1-1|TRBV5-6|.
CASSLWTVDTEAFF
TGTGCCAGCAGCTTGTGGACGGTAGACACTGAAGCTTTCTTT
>.|TRBJ2-3|TRBV6-5|.
CASSVVSTDTQYF
TGTGCCAGCAGTGTCGTTAGCACAGATACGCAGTATTTT
>few|TRBJ2-1|TRBV11-2|TRBD1
CASSAYLDRGNEQFF
TGTGCCAGCAGCGCCTACCTTGACAGGGGCAATGAGCAGTTCTTC
>.|TRBJ2-7|TRBV5-1|.
CASSLNIRPYEQYF
TGCGCCAGCAGCTTGAACATACGCCCCTACGAGCAGTACTTC
>.|TRBJ2-7|TRBV2|.
CASSAPGEGKPYEQYF
TGTGCCAGCAGTGCCCCAGGGGAAGGAAAGCCCTACGAGCAGTACTTC
>.|TRBJ2-3|TRBV11-3|.
CASSPGQGSSGGQYF
TGTGCCAGCAGCCCCGGACAGGGTTCGAGCGGGGGGCAGTATTTT
>.|TRBJ1-4|TRBV5-1|.
CASSLTSGAASEKLFF
TGCGCCAGCAGCTTGACCTCAGGGGCAGCATCTGAAAAACTGTTTTTT
>.|TRBJ1-1|TRBV4-2|.
CASSQEGRNTKAFF
TGTGCCAGCAGCCAAGAGGGCAGGAACACTAAAGCTTTCTTT
>.|TRBJ1-2|TRBV7-9|.
CASSPGGGLFNYGYTF
TGTGCCAGCAGCCCGGGCGGGGGACTTTTTAACTATGGCTACACCTTC
>.|TRBJ1-2|TRBV7-2|.
CASSLDLLGVSYGYTF
TGTGCCAGCAGCTTAGACCTCTTAGGGGTGAGCTATGGCTACACCTTC
>few|TRBJ2-4|TRBV7-3|.
CASSPSWDTKNIQYF
TGTGCCAGCAGCCCCAGCTGGGACACCAAAAACATTCAGTACTTC
>.|TRBJ1-2|TRBV4-1|.
CASSQGATNYGYTF
TGCGCCAGCAGCCAGGGGGCTACTAACTATGGCTACACCTTC
>.|TRBJ1-2|TRBV27|TRBD1
CATTEGANYGYTF
TGTGCCACGACAGAGGGGGCAAACTATGGCTACACCTTC
>.|TRBJ1-4|TRBV7-2|TRBD1
CASSRDRDDEKLFF
TGTGCCAGCAGCCGAGACAGGGATGATGAAAAACTGTTTTTT
>once|TRBJ1-1|TRBV7-2|TRBD1
CASSPDRGKAFF
TGTGCCAGCAGCCCAGACAGGGGGAAAGCTTTCTTT
>.|TRBJ2-1|TRBV5-6|TRBD1
CASSFEGQGVNEQFF
TGTGCCAGCAGCTTTGAGGGACAGGGAGTCAATGAGCAGTTCTTC
>.|TRBJ2-3|TRBV11-2|.
CASSLGSDTQYF
TGTGCCAGCAGCTTAGGATCAGATACGCAGTATTTT
>.|TRBJ2-1|TRBV4-1|.
CASSQEVESSYNEQFF
TGCGCCAGCAGCCAAGAAGTCGAGAGCTCCTACAATGAGCAGTTCTTC
>.|TRBJ2-7|TRBV6-5|.
CASGVDSYEQYF
TGTGCCAGCGGGGTCGACTCCTACGAGCAGTACTTC
>.|TRBJ1-5|TRBV10-3|.
CAPMADQPQHF
TGTGCCCCCATGGCCGATCAGCCCCAGCATTTT
>.|TRBJ2-7|TRBV6-1|TRBD2
CASSERASGGLEQYF
TGTGCCAGCAGTGAACGGGCTAGCGGGGGGCTCGAGCAGTACTTC
>.|TRBJ2-2|TRBV18|TRBD1
CASTTNRGQGAKTGELFF
TGTGCCAGCACAACCAACCGCGGACAGGGGGCGAAAACCGGGGAGCTGTTTTTT
>.|TRBJ1-2|TRBV5-1|.
CASSVQMDGYGYTF
TGCGCCAGCAGCGTCCAAATGGACGGCTATGGCTACACCTTC
>.|TRBJ2-7|TRBV5-6|.
CASSLLNIHEQYF
TGTGCCAGCAGCTTGCTAAATATCCACGAGCAGTACTTC
>.|TRBJ1-3|TRBV5-6|.
CASSLIGQVRGNTIYF
TGTGCCAGCAGCTTGATAGGGCAGGTCCGTGGAAACACCATATATTTT